This TCR beta chain was captured in a study of identical twins. Looked up from germline, CDR1 is DFQATT and CDR2 is SNEGSKA (reference sequence). The CDR3 totals 11 residues. Trimming took 3 bases from V and 1 from J, leaving 3 bases between them. TCRdb called the 5' RACE reads again in MiXCR, with one record for every CDR3 protein. The sample lists about 520,000 distinct CDR3 sequences; approximately 22% were seen once. In this sample, this clonotype turned up many times. Its specificity is unknown. Study-level results: Cross-sectional statistics underpinned the conclusions; the same donors were not followed.

These data were also filed under a second study, of T cells expressing NK-cell markers. This second study says: Beta-chain profiling covered CD3+CD56+NKG2C+, CD3+CD56+NKG2C- and CD3+CD56-NKG2C+ sorted subsets. Roughly 1.0-7.0% of CD8+ T cells in about 6 donors belonged to dominant NKG2C+ clonotypes.

The specimen sequenced was CD4+ T cells sorted from blood. This clonotype was obtained from a woman aged 18-30 years in good health. The chain employs TRBV20-1 and TRBJ1-1; no clear D gene. The DNA for the CDR3 is TGCAGTGCTAGCAAGAACACTGAAGCTTTCTTT. Residues: CSASKNTEAFF.